These 22 T cell receptor beta chains came from one sample sequenced in a study of blood T cell repertoires in COVID-19. Assay used: immunoSEQ multiplex PCR; TCRdb lists only in-frame clones, some missing. Of around 310,000 clones in the sample, almost 90% were seen once. The sequenced material came from peripheral blood. These receptors were obtained from a middle-aged woman with COVID-19, enrolled during active disease.

The chain joins TRBV12-5 to TRBJ2-7, with a weak D call TRBD1 (6 bases). CDR3 length equals 12 residues. V dropped 8 bases and J dropped 2 bases, with 10 bases sitting between them. Germline-derived CDR1 and CDR2 are LGHNT and FRNRAP. CDR3 bases: TGTGCTAGTAACAGGGATACCTACGAGCAGTACTTC. This codes for CASNRDTYEQYF.

This sequence joins TRBV19 and TRBJ1-5; D unclear. The CDR3 has 13 residues. Germline values: CDR1 LNHDA, CDR2 SQIVND (reference sequence). Between the trimmed V and J ends, which lost 7 bases and 13 bases, there was a span of 20 bases. CDR3 in DNA: TGTGCCAGTATTTCCTCAACCGGAACGGGTCAGCATTTT. Translation: CASISSTGTGQHF.

This chain uses TRBV18 with TRBJ2-2; D is possibly TRBD1 (6 bases). Germline assignment: CDR1 KGHSH and CDR2 LQKENI. Trimming removed 5 bases from V and 7 bases from J, with 11 bases in between. The CDR3 contains 13 residues. The CDR3 region has the DNA TGTGCCAGCTCAACAGCAGGGGTCGGGGAGCTGTTTTTT. It is translated as CASSTAGVGELFF.

V usage is TRBV19 and J usage is TRBJ2-1; 7 bases are a match to TRBD2. Trimming cost V 5 bases and J 0 bases; bases outside gene matches: 4. The CDR3 length is 15 residues. Germline V gene lookup returns CDR1 LNHDA and CDR2 SQIVND (reference sequence). CDR3 nucleotide sequence: TGTGCCAGTAGTTCAAGCGGGGTCTCCTACAATGAGCAGTTCTTC. Residues: CASSSSGVSYNEQFF.

The V call is TRBV9, the J call TRBJ2-2; tentatively, D is TRBD1 (5 bases). V lost 3 bases and J 7 bases, leaving 10 bases between the germline ends. Germline V gives CDR1 SGDLS, CDR2 YYNGEE. The CDR3 sequence is 13 residues long. CDR3 amino acids: CASSAERGGELFF. The DNA of the CDR3 is TGTGCCAGCAGCGCCGAAAGGGGCGGGGAGCTGTTTTTT.

The J gene is TRBJ1-4, the V gene TRBV27; 10 positions agree with TRBD1. The germline V gene has CDR1 MNHEY and CDR2 SMNVEV (reference sequence). The CDR3 is 14 residues long. V was clipped by 8 bases and J by 3 bases; unmatched bases: 3. CDR3 bases: TGTGCCAGCGGGGACAGGGGCCCTAATGAAAAACTGTTTTTT. Translation gives CASGDRGPNEKLFF.

This clone was found a few times. The rearrangement uses TRBV2 and TRBJ1-1; 7 nucleotides align to TRBD1. Trimming removed 7 bases from V and 1 base from J; junction bases left unmatched: 12. The length of the CDR3 is 16 residues. The germline V gene encodes CDR1 SNHLY and CDR2 FYNNEI. CDR3 nucleotides: TGTGCCAGCACCCCTGTTAGACAGGGACGGAACACTGAAGCTTTCTTT. This encodes CASTPVRQGRNTEAFF.

The chain uses TRBV6-1 and TRBJ1-2; 8 nucleotides agree with TRBD1. The V and J ends lost 4 bases and 3 bases, in that order; junction bases with no gene match: 13. The germline gives CDR1 MNHNS, CDR2 SASEGT. This CDR3 spans 17 amino acids. CDR3 amino acids: CASSGLLRDRSDYGYTF. The CDR3 DNA follows: TGTGCCAGCAGTGGTCTTCTCCGGGACAGGTCCGACTATGGCTACACCTTC.

The chain is built from TRBV10-3 and TRBJ2-7; a possible D gene is TRBD2 (5 bases). The ends were cut back, 6 bases at V and 2 bases at J, with 8 bases in the middle. The CDR3 spans 12 residues. Germline V lookup: CDR1 ENHRY, CDR2 SYGVKD. CDR3 nucleotide sequence: TGTGCCATCAGGGACTCCCCCTACGAGCAGTACTTC. Its translation is CAIRDSPYEQYF.

V usage is TRBV9 and J usage is TRBJ2-1; 7 nucleotides agree with TRBD2. The germline gives CDR1 SGDLS, CDR2 YYNGEE. V was pared by 3 bases and J by 0 bases, with 6 bases of the junction left unmatched. The CDR3 is 16 residues long. CDR3 bases: TGTGCCAGCAGCGCCAGCGGGATGAGCTCCTACAATGAGCAGTTCTTC. As protein: CASSASGMSSYNEQFF.

CDR3 nucleotides: TGTGCCAGCAGCTCCACTAGCGGGGGCACAGATACGCAGTATTTT. It encodes CASSSTSGGTDTQYF. The chain joins TRBV7-3 to TRBJ2-3; 10 nucleotides line up with TRBD2. This CDR3 has 15 amino acids. The V and J ends lost 4 bases and 1 base, in that order; junction bases with no gene match: 2. Germline CDR1 SGHTA, CDR2 FQGTGA.

V is TRBV28 and J is TRBJ1-2; D ambiguous. Germline lookup yields CDR1 MDHEN and CDR2 SYDVKM. The CDR3 runs 13 residues. The germline V and J ends were trimmed by 7 bases and 4 bases, with 13 bases remaining between them. DNA of the CDR3: TGTGCCAGCACCTCGGGAGGATTCTATGGCTACACCTTC. Residues: CASTSGGFYGYTF.

CDR3 nucleotide sequence: TGTGCCAGCAGCCGGGGACTAGCGGGAGGGGGTGAGCAGTTCTTC. This sequence encodes CASSRGLAGGGEQFF. This chain links TRBV6-5 with TRBJ2-1, with 16 positions matching TRBD2. J lost 9 bases, V lost 6 bases, and 5 bases had no gene match. Per germline, CDR1 MNHEY and CDR2 SVGAGI. CDR3 length: 15 residues.

The gene calls are TRBV7-6 and TRBJ2-1; 7 nucleotides match TRBD1. V lost 2 bases, J lost 5 bases, and 12 bases stayed unmatched. CDR1 is SGHVS and CDR2 is FNYEAQ in the germline V gene. The CDR3 loop spans 17 amino acids. Here the CDR3 reads CASSLRPTGVGNNEQFF. The CDR3 nucleotides read TGTGCCAGCAGCTTAAGGCCAACAGGGGTAGGGAACAATGAGCAGTTCTTC.

This chain connects TRBV30 to TRBJ1-5; weak D call: TRBD1 (6 bases). V dropped 5 bases and J dropped 6 bases, with 20 bases sitting between them. The V gene's germline CDR1 is GTSNPN and CDR2 SVGIG (reference sequence). There are 15 residues in the CDR3. DNA of the CDR3: TGTGCCTGGTCTTCACGAGGGGGACGGGGTCAGCCCCAGCATTTT. Residues: CAWSSRGGRGQPQHF.

The chain employs TRBV18 and TRBJ2-3, with TRBD1 identical over 9 bases. CDR3 length: 15 amino acids. The V segment lost 2 bases and the J segment 5 bases; nucleotides outside the gene matches: 5. Germline CDR1 KGHSH, CDR2 LQKENI. In DNA, the CDR3 is TGTGCCAGCTCACCAAAGAGACAGGGGGTAGATACGCAGTATTTT. Translating gives CASSPKRQGVDTQYF.

V is TRBV9 and J is TRBJ1-6, with D perhaps matching TRBD1 (5 bases). This CDR3 contains 15 residues. V lost 0 bases, J lost 7 bases, and 11 bases lay in between. Per germline, CDR1 SGDLS and CDR2 YYNGEE. The CDR3 region has the DNA TGTGCCAGCAGCGTAGACGGGGGGAAGAATTCACCCCTCCACTTT. Translated: CASSVDGGKNSPLHF.

This chain uses TRBV4-2 with TRBJ1-2; perhaps TRBD1 as D (5 bases). V shed 4 bases and J shed 2 bases, with 14 bases lying between them. Germline V gene data show CDR1 as LGHNA and CDR2 as YNFKEQ. The CDR3 is made up of 15 amino acids. In DNA form, the CDR3 reads TGTGCCAGCAGCCCCCGGGGAGGGGAGAACTATGGCTACACCTTC. It encodes CASSPRGGENYGYTF.

This clone was seen more than once but under ten times. This rearrangement joins TRBV7-3 to TRBJ2-7; D may be TRBD2 (6 bases). Germline V lookup: CDR1 SGHTA, CDR2 FQGTGA. V was shortened by 3 bases and J by 3 bases, with 9 bases between the two germline ends. This CDR3 region has 13 residues. The CDR3 nucleotides are TGTGCCAGCAGCTTGCAGGGAGGCTACGAGCAGTACTTC. It translates to CASSLQGGYEQYF.

The rearrangement joins TRBV28 to TRBJ1-2; TRBD1 might be the D (6 bases). The ends were cut back, 6 bases at V and 6 bases at J, with 14 bases in the middle. CDR1 is MDHEN and CDR2 is SYDVKM in the germline V gene. The CDR3 spans 13 residues. Written as DNA, the CDR3 is TGTGCCAGCAGGCCCGGGACACCTAATGGCTACACCTTC. Protein sequence: CASRPGTPNGYTF.

This chain uses TRBV6-5 with TRBJ2-7, with D maybe TRBD2 (6 bases). This CDR3 is 15 amino acids long. The V gene lost 8 bases and the J gene lost 0 bases, with 17 bases spanning the gap. Germline V gene sequence: CDR1 MNHEY, CDR2 SVGAGI. The CDR3 DNA reads as TGTGCCAGCCGGTGGGCGGGAACACACTCCTACGAGCAGTACTTC. Translation: CASRWAGTHSYEQYF.

This rearrangement joins TRBV9 to TRBJ1-2, with 11 bases lining up with TRBD1. This CDR3 has 15 amino acids. Germline assignment: CDR1 SGDLS and CDR2 YYNGEE. V shed 4 bases, J shed 2 bases, and the junction held 4 bases outside the gene matches. The CDR3 DNA reads TGTGCCAGCAGCTTTTGGACAGGGGGCAACTATGGCTACACCTTC. Its protein product is CASSFWTGGNYGYTF.